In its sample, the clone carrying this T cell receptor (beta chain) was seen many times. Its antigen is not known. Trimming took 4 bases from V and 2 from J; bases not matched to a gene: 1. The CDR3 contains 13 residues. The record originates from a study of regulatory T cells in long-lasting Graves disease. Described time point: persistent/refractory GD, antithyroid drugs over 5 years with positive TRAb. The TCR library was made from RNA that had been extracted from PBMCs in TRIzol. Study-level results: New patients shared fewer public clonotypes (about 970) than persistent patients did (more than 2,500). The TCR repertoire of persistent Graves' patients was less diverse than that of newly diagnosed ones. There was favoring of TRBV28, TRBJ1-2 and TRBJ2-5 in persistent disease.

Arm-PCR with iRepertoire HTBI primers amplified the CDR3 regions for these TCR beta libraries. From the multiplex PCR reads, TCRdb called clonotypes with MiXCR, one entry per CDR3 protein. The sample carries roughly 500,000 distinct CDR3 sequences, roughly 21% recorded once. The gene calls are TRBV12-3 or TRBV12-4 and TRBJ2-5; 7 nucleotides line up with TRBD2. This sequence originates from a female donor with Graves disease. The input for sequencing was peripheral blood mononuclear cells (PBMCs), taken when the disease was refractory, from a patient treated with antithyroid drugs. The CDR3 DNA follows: TGTGCCAGCAGTTCGGGACTACAAGAGACCCAGTACTTC. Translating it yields CASSSGLQETQYF.